This T cell receptor (beta chain) was identified during a study of early T cells in non-severe SARS-CoV-2 infection. For the study at large: It was bulk RNA from unsorted whole blood that was sequenced, and the chains were unpaired. Study conclusions and caveats: Anti-spike CD8 responses were favored in VDJdb matching, and private and CD4 specificities were missed.

This clonotype was observed a handful of times. The antigen is undetermined. Researchers tagged individual cDNA molecules with unique molecular identifiers. A single record per CDR3 protein comes from TCRdb applying MiXCR to the 5' RACE reads. The table lists around 39,000 distinct CDR3 sequences, approximately 5.1% of them singletons. With 3 bases removed from V and 8 bases from J, the gap between germline ends came to 13 bases. The CDR3 extends over 13 amino acids. The germline CDR1 and CDR2 sequences are SGHAT and FQNNGV. The chain has TRBV11-2 and TRBJ1-2; D gene uncertain. This clonotype was obtained from an adult who was a healthcare worker with PCR-confirmed SARS-CoV-2 infection or an uninfected control (not recorded which). The sample was whole blood, taken at baseline. The CDR3 region has the DNA TGTGCCAGCAGCTTCCGAAACCCGCAGGGCTACACCTTC. This translates into CASSFRNPQGYTF.